This T cell receptor beta chain was retrieved from a study of control samples from healthy donors and cancer patients. Sequenced by immunoSEQ multiplex PCR; TCRdb stores in-frame clones only, minus some. The repertoire includes 150,000 to 200,000 clones, 80% to 90% of them detected once, and over 4% sits in the top ten. V was clipped by 8 bases and J by 5 bases; unmatched bases: 0. The CDR3 consists of 13 residues. Germline CDR1 and CDR2: ENHRY and SYGVKD. The source of this sequence is a woman under 40 in good health. The V gene is TRBV10-3, the J gene TRBJ2-2, with 12 bases matching TRBD2. Sequencing was done on a sample of blood. The chain's CDR3 is CAIGTSGTGELFF. DNA for the CDR3: TGTGCCATCGGGACTAGCGGGACCGGGGAGCTGTTTTTT.